The clone carrying this T cell receptor beta chain was detected ten times or more. What it binds is not known. These data come from a study of early T cells in non-severe SARS-CoV-2 infection. On the study more broadly: RNA in bulk from unsorted whole blood was sequenced, and chains were unpaired. Study-level points and caveats: Sequences matched to VDJdb favored anti-spike CD8 responses, while private and CD4 specificities were missed.

TCRdb recomputed calls from the 5' RACE reads with MiXCR, one row per CDR3 protein. The sample holds about 43,000 distinct CDR3 sequences, 11% seen once. With 5 bases clipped from V and 10 bases from J, the junction kept 9 bases outside the gene matches. In germline, CDR1 is SGHTA, CDR2 FQGNSA. The CDR3 extends over 14 amino acids. The sequence derives from an adult who was a healthcare worker with PCR-confirmed SARS-CoV-2 infection or an uninfected control (not recorded which). This chain uses TRBV7-2 with TRBJ1-4; 8 bases fit TRBD1. Sequencing was carried out using whole blood. CDR3 sequence reads: CASSPDLTGGKLFF. DNA of the CDR3: TGTGCCAGCAGCCCCGACCTCACAGGGGGAAAACTGTTTTTT.